This TCR beta chain was captured in a study of cytomegalovirus exposure and HLA in healthy donors. Researchers ran the PCR with 60 Vbeta and 13 Jbeta primers. The table came from immunoSEQ multiplex PCR; TCRdb's copy has only in-frame clones and leaves some out. The table records about 200,000 clones, 70% of them present only once. The germline CDR1 and CDR2 sequences are MGHRA and YSYEKL. The CDR3 is 16 amino acids. Trimming cost V 1 base and J 4 bases; bases outside gene matches: 5. This chain uses TRBV4-1 with TRBJ2-1; the match to TRBD2 covers 9 bases. This clonotype originated in a man in his forties in good health and CMV-seropositive. The source material was PBMCs. CDR3 residues: CASSQVPAGGYNEQFF. The CDR3 DNA follows: TGCGCCAGCAGCCAAGTCCCAGCGGGGGGATACAATGAGCAGTTCTTC.